This T cell receptor beta chain originates from a study of T cell responses to AZD1222 COVID-19 vaccine. As for the study in general: Second doses that came at about 4 or about 12 weeks were put together. General study results and limits: Within unmutated variant regions lay the reported targets of nearly half of spike-specific TCRs. Seropositive at baseline were only a handful of AZD1222 recipients. In a largely white British group with more females than males, clonal diversity was possibly underestimated.

Profiled with immunoSEQ multiplex PCR; TCRdb holds only in-frame clones, not every one. The sample includes approximately 71,000 clones, about 80% seen only once; the top ten take 12%. Comments on this clone: Antigen specificity is unknown.

Trimming removed 6 bases from V and 0 bases from J, with 12 bases in between. CDR3 size: 14 residues. Germline CDR1 is SQVTM and CDR2 is ANQGSEA. The V gene is TRBV29-1, the J gene TRBJ2-1, with D maybe TRBD2 (5 bases). The sequences come from peripheral blood, collected on day 0 of AZD1222 vaccination. This TCR was sampled from an adult in good health. The CDR3 loop is CSVSFGVSYNEQFF. CDR3 nucleotides: TGCAGCGTGAGCTTCGGGGTCTCCTACAATGAGCAGTTCTTC.